Below, 30 T cell receptor beta chains from the same sample are listed, as sequenced in a study of T cell responses to AZD1222 COVID-19 vaccine. Libraries were prepared by immunoSEQ multiplex PCR; TCRdb keeps only in-frame clonotypes and omits some of them. The sample holds some 97,000 clones, roughly nine tenths seen once. The sample in question was peripheral blood, obtained on day 0 of AZD1222 vaccination. The receptors come from an adult in good health.

The chain recombines TRBV7-9 with TRBJ2-7; either TRBD1 or TRBD2 may fit D (6 bases each). Trimming left V 4 bases short and J 6 bases short, with 19 bases between. Germline lookup yields CDR1 SEHNR and CDR2 FQNEAQ (reference sequence). This CDR3 contains 15 residues. This CDR3 reads CASSSLGALASEQYF. The CDR3 DNA reads as TGTGCCAGCAGCTCTTTGGGGGCACTAGCTTCCGAGCAGTACTTC.

This clone appeared once. This chain joins TRBV3-1 (or the pseudogene TRBV3-2) and TRBJ2-2; unclear D gene. Trimming took off 6 bases at V and 3 bases at J, with 8 bases between the two ends. The germline CDR1 and CDR2 sequences are LGHDT and YNNKEL (reference sequence). This CDR3 is built from 13 residues. The CDR3 spells CASRPSHTGELFF. The CDR3 region has the DNA TGTGCCAGCAGGCCTTCACACACCGGGGAGCTGTTTTTT.

V and J are TRBV12-3 or TRBV12-4 and TRBJ1-5; 7 positions match TRBD1. CDR3 length: 13 amino acids. The ends lost 5 bases at V and 6 bases at J; junction bases unmatched: 4. The chain's CDR3 is CASSGQEGQPQHF. CDR3 nucleotides: TGTGCCAGCAGTGGACAGGAGGGTCAGCCCCAGCATTTT.

The genes are TRBV12-3 or TRBV12-4 and TRBJ1-1; D is undetermined. This CDR3 has 12 amino acids. V gave up 1 base and J gave up 6 bases, with 6 bases separating them. The CDR3 sequence: CASSLGTAEAFF. The CDR3 DNA sequence: TGTGCCAGCAGTTTAGGGACTGCTGAAGCTTTCTTT.

In its sample, this clone was seen once. The V gene is TRBV9, the J gene TRBJ2-6; D gene unclear. The CDR3 covers 15 residues. Trimming pared 2 bases from V and 2 bases from J, leaving 8 bases between. Looked up from germline, CDR1 is SGDLS and CDR2 is YYNGEE. The CDR3 here is CASSVFAAGANVLTF. Here the CDR3 DNA reads TGTGCCAGCAGCGTTTTCGCCGCTGGGGCCAACGTCCTGACTTTC.

The V call is TRBV12-3 or TRBV12-4, the J call TRBJ2-1; tentatively, D is TRBD1 or TRBD2 (6 bases each). This CDR3 region has 12 residues. V gave up 6 bases and J gave up 7 bases, with 10 bases separating them. The CDR3, as DNA: TGTGCCAGCAGCCGAGGGGGGAATGAGCAGTTCTTC. Encoded protein: CASSRGGNEQFF.

The chain carries TRBV5-5 and TRBJ2-7; D not resolved. Germline assignment: CDR1 SGHKS and CDR2 YYEKEE (reference sequence). CDR3 length equals 14 residues. The V end lost 2 bases, the J end lost 5 bases, and 14 bases lay between the germline ends. CDR3 bases: TGTGCCAGCAGCTTTGAATATGATTTAGACGAGCAGTACTTC. As protein: CASSFEYDLDEQYF.

V and J are TRBV5-6 and TRBJ1-6; 7 bases line up with TRBD1. Germline V gene sequence: CDR1 SGHDT, CDR2 YYEEEE. CDR3 length: 17 amino acids. The V segment lost 0 bases and the J segment 7 bases; nucleotides outside the gene matches: 10. Here the CDR3 DNA reads TGTGCCAGCAGCTTGGTAGGCAGGGGGTCTCTGAATTCACCCCTCCACTTT. Amino acids: CASSLVGRGSLNSPLHF. Variable domain in full (rest from reference TRBV5-6 and TRBJ1-6): DAGVTQSPTHLIKTRGQQVTLRCSPKSGHDTVSWYQQALGQGPQFIFQYYEEEERQRGNFPDRFSGHQFPNYSSELNVNALLLGDSALYLCASSLVGRGSLNSPLHFGNGTRLTVT.

The chain combines TRBV11-2 with TRBJ1-3; no clear D. This CDR3 is 13 amino acids long. Germline lookup yields CDR1 SGHAT and CDR2 FQNNGV. V lost 6 bases and J lost 1, with 7 bases in between. CDR3 sequence: CASRRESGNTIYF. The CDR3 DNA reads as TGTGCCAGCAGGCGCGAGTCTGGAAACACCATATATTTT.

This chain uses TRBV5-4 with TRBJ1-2; D might be TRBD1 (6 bases). The ends were cut back, 4 bases at V and 8 bases at J, with 21 bases in the middle. The CDR3 extends over 15 amino acids. Germline values: CDR1 SGHNT, CDR2 YYREEE (reference sequence). CDR3 nucleotide sequence: TGTGCCAGCAGCATTGACACGGGGGGCCTGCGGGGCTACACCTTC. This gives the protein CASSIDTGGLRGYTF.

The chain is built from TRBV5-8 and TRBJ1-3, with D tentatively TRBD1 (6 bases). V was cut by 2 bases and J by 4 bases, with 13 bases left in between. The CDR3 runs 15 residues. The germline gives CDR1 SGHTS, CDR2 YDEGEE. CDR3 sequence: CASSLGGGGGNTIYF. The CDR3 DNA sequence: TGTGCCAGCAGCTTAGGAGGTGGGGGCGGAAACACCATATATTTT.

The J gene is TRBJ2-1, the V gene TRBV15; 10 bases match TRBD2. The CDR3 runs 14 residues. Germline V gives CDR1 LNHNV, CDR2 YYDKDF (reference sequence). Losses at the gene ends were 5 bases for V and 14 bases for J; bases not matched to a gene: 12. The CDR3 DNA follows: TGTGCCACCAGCCTAGATATTGACCTAGCGGGAGAGTTCTTC. It is translated as CATSLDIDLAGEFF.

The V call is TRBV28, the J call TRBJ1-5; D might be TRBD1 (6 bases). Germline V gene lookup returns CDR1 MDHEN and CDR2 SYDVKM. V lost 8 bases and J 0 bases, leaving 20 bases between the germline ends. The CDR3 extends over 17 amino acids. The CDR3 DNA sequence: TGTGCCAGCGGCTTACCTCGGACAGCTTATAGCAATCAGCCCCAGCATTTT. It yields the protein CASGLPRTAYSNQPQHF.

The chain links TRBV5-4 to TRBJ2-7; TRBD2 agrees at 9 bases. After removal of 10 bases from V and 2 bases from J, the junction contained 10 bases not matched to a gene. There are 14 residues in the CDR3. Germline V gene data show CDR1 as SGHNT and CDR2 as YYREEE (reference sequence). The CDR3 DNA is TGTGCCCCCCGCGGGGGGGCGGGGGCCTACGAGCAGTACTTC. This sequence encodes CAPRGGAGAYEQYF.

J is TRBJ2-3 and V is TRBV7-2; possibly TRBD2 for D (6 bases). Trimming took 5 bases from V and 2 from J, leaving 14 bases between them. CDR3 length: 15 amino acids. Per germline, CDR1 SGHTA and CDR2 FQGNSA. In DNA form, the CDR3 reads TGTGCCAGCAGCCCCCTCGGGGGTGACACAGATACGCAGTATTTT. It specifies CASSPLGGDTDTQYF. Drawing the rest from reference TRBV7-2 and TRBJ2-3, the complete variable domain is GAGVSQSPSNKVTEKGKDVELRCDPISGHTALYWYRQSLGQGLEFLIYFQGNSAPDKSGLPSDRFSAERTGGSVSTLTIQRTQQEDSAVYLCASSPLGGDTDTQYFGPGTRLTVL.

This sequence joins TRBV15 and TRBJ1-5, with D possibly matching TRBD1 (5 bases). CDR1 is LNHNV and CDR2 is YYDKDF in the germline V gene (reference sequence). Trimming shortened V by 0 bases and J by 7 bases, and 13 bases separated the two germline ends. The CDR3 covers 15 residues. CDR3 DNA sequence: TGTGCCACCAGCAGAGATGGGGGGGGTTGGCAGCCCCAGCATTTT. Translation gives CATSRDGGGWQPQHF.

The V call is TRBV19, the J call TRBJ2-1, with D maybe TRBD1 (5 bases). Germline V gene data show CDR1 as LNHDA and CDR2 as SQIVND (reference sequence). The CDR3 is 15 amino acids. Trimming removed 5 bases from V and 3 bases from J, with 14 bases in between. CDR3 amino acids: CASSPDSIFYNEQFF. As DNA, the CDR3 is TGTGCCAGTAGTCCTGACAGTATCTTCTACAATGAGCAGTTCTTC.

The chain couples TRBV28 to TRBJ1-1, with D uncertain. The CDR3 loop spans 12 amino acids. V gave up 2 bases and J gave up 8 bases, with 9 bases separating them. The germline V gene encodes CDR1 MDHEN and CDR2 SYDVKM. CDR3 residues: CASSLLAEEAFF. The CDR3 region has the DNA TGTGCCAGCAGTTTACTAGCTGAGGAAGCTTTCTTT. The complete variable domain, with remaining parts taken from reference TRBV28 and TRBJ1-1, reads DVKVTQSSRYLVKRTGEKVFLECVQDMDHENMFWYRQDPGLGLRLIYFSYDVKMKEKGDIPEGYSVSREKKERFSLILESASTNQTSMYLCASSLLAEEAFFGQGTRLTVV.

V gene TRBV29-1 combines with J gene TRBJ2-1; 14 bases line up with TRBD2. The CDR3 spans 16 residues. In germline, CDR1 is SQVTM, CDR2 ANQGSEA. Germline trimming cut 4 bases from V and 7 bases from J; bases unmatched to any gene: 9. The CDR3 protein is CSVGAGLAGVGNEQFF. CDR3 in DNA: TGCAGCGTTGGGGCGGGACTAGCGGGAGTGGGGAATGAGCAGTTCTTC.

This clone was found a few times. The chain recombines TRBV5-5 with TRBJ1-1; D unclear. Germline V lookup: CDR1 SGHKS, CDR2 YYEKEE (reference sequence). There are 13 residues in the CDR3. Trimming took 3 bases from V and 5 from J, leaving 11 bases between them. CDR3 DNA: TGTGCCAGCAGCTGGAGTGTTAGGACTGAAGCTTTCTTT. Its protein is CASSWSVRTEAFF.

The chain employs TRBV7-3 and TRBJ2-5; 9 bases map to TRBD2. The CDR3 runs 15 residues. Germline values: CDR1 SGHTA, CDR2 FQGTGA. V was clipped by 2 bases and J by 5 bases; unmatched bases: 6. DNA for the CDR3: TGTGCCAGCAGCTTAGGGACTAGCTTACGGGAGACCCAGTACTTC. This gives the protein CASSLGTSLRETQYF.

The V gene is TRBV24-1, the J gene TRBJ2-7, with D tentatively TRBD2 (5 bases). CDR1 is KGHDR, CDR2 SFDVKD, per germline. V gave up 9 bases and J gave up 3 bases, with 11 bases separating them. This CDR3 has 12 residues. In DNA, the CDR3 is TGTGCCACCGCCGACCGGGACTACGAGCAGTACTTC. Its translation is CATADRDYEQYF.

This chain uses TRBV7-2 with TRBJ1-5; 9 positions match TRBD1. The J segment lost 7 bases and the V segment lost 1 base, leaving 5 bases of the junction unmatched. CDR1 is SGHTA and CDR2 is FQGNSA in the germline V gene. The CDR3 extends over 15 amino acids. The CDR3 protein is CASSLGGQGGQPQHF. In DNA, the CDR3 is TGTGCCAGCAGCTTAGGGGGACAGGGAGGACAGCCCCAGCATTTT.

V and J are TRBV14 and TRBJ2-7; D possibly corresponds to TRBD2 (5 bases). CDR3 length: 14 residues. The germline V and J ends were trimmed by 4 bases and 2 bases, with 12 bases remaining between them. Germline assignment: CDR1 SGHDN and CDR2 FVKESK. CDR3 sequence (DNA): TGTGCCAGCAGCCTGGTCCACGGGGCCTACGAGCAGTACTTC. Translating gives CASSLVHGAYEQYF.

The chain joins TRBV6-2 or TRBV6-3 to TRBJ2-7, with D possibly TRBD2 on 6 matching bases. The V end lost 2 bases, the J end lost 3 bases, and 14 bases lay between the germline ends. Germline CDR1 is MNHEY and CDR2 is SVGEGT. This CDR3 is built from 15 residues. The CDR3 DNA follows: TGTGCCAGCAGTTACCTGGGGGTTAGCGGCTACGAGCAGTACTTC. Encoded protein: CASSYLGVSGYEQYF.

The gene calls are TRBV28 and TRBJ1-4, with D maybe TRBD1 (5 bases). The CDR3 is made up of 15 amino acids. V lost 5 bases and J lost 7, with 17 bases in between. Germline V gene sequence: CDR1 MDHEN, CDR2 SYDVKM. DNA of the CDR3: TGTGCCAGCAGTCCTAGACAGTCAGAGGGTGAAAAACTGTTTTTT. Translation gives CASSPRQSEGEKLFF.

The DNA of the CDR3 is TGTGCCAGTAGTACCAAGCCTCGGGGTTTTACTGAAGCTTTCTTT. Protein product: CASSTKPRGFTEAFF. The chain joins TRBV19 to TRBJ1-1; no reliable D call. The length of the CDR3 is 15 residues. The V end was cut by 4 bases, the J end by 5 bases, with 17 bases between. Germline CDR1 LNHDA, CDR2 SQIVND (reference sequence).

The V call is TRBV5-1, the J call TRBJ2-5, with TRBD1 identical over 8 bases. V shed 4 bases, J shed 3 bases, and the junction held 5 bases outside the gene matches. The CDR3 sequence is 14 residues long. Germline CDR1 reads SGHRS; CDR2 reads YFSETQ. CDR3 sequence: CASSLADREETQYF. CDR3 DNA sequence: TGCGCCAGCAGCCTCGCGGACAGGGAAGAGACCCAGTACTTC.

The chain is built from TRBV5-4 and TRBJ2-3, with 10 bases that match TRBD2. J gave up 4 bases and V 2 bases, and 16 bases lay outside the gene matches. The CDR3 length is 19 residues. In germline, CDR1 is SGHNT, CDR2 YYREEE (reference sequence). The CDR3 DNA is TGTGCCAGCAGCTTTGGGAGCCCACTAGCGGGACTTCGGTCAGATACGCAGTATTTT. Protein sequence: CASSFGSPLAGLRSDTQYF.

The chain has TRBV30 and TRBJ2-7; 8 bases are shared with TRBD2. Germline V gene lookup returns CDR1 GTSNPN and CDR2 SVGIG (reference sequence). The CDR3 sequence is 12 residues long. Trimming took 4 bases from V and 7 from J; bases not matched to a gene: 6. CDR3 DNA: TGTGCCTGGACGGGGGGGCTAGGGGAGCAGTACTTC. It codes for CAWTGGLGEQYF.